The rows below give T cell receptor beta chains drawn from one sample of a study of Ad26.COV2.S vaccination and SARS-CoV-2 variants. The method was immunoSEQ multiplex PCR; TCRdb's version includes in-frame clones alone and lacks a portion of them. The top ten clones hold 3.6% of a sample with 350,000 to 500,000 clones, roughly 90% of them seen once. The source material was peripheral blood, sampled in a trial of Ad26.COV2.S vaccine versus placebo. The origin of the receptors is a person between 18 and 60 years old who received the Ad26.COV2.S COVID-19 vaccine or a placebo. Each CDR3 is given with its conserved first and last residue. D genes are given only for firm matches. Part of the rows lack a size; the others show once, few, many or a class for expanded clones.

CDR3 DNA,CDR3 protein,J gene,V gene,D gene,clone size
TGTGCCAGTAGCAACACAGGGATGCCCTGGGCCAAAAACATTCAGTACTTC,CASSNTGMPWAKNIQYF,TRBJ2-4,TRBV19,-,few
TGTGCCTGGGGCCGGGACAAGCAGTACTTC,CAWGRDKQYF,TRBJ2-7,TRBV30,-,-
TGTGCCAGCAGTGAAGTAACAGCGGCAGCCAAAAACATTCAGTACTTC,CASSEVTAAAKNIQYF,TRBJ2-4,TRBV6-1,-,-
TGCGCCAGCAGCTTGGGAGACAGGGTCGACGGCTACACCTTC,CASSLGDRVDGYTF,TRBJ1-2,TRBV5-1,TRBD1,few
TGTGCCAGCAGCTTAGGGGTTTCCGTGGAGCAGTACTTC,CASSLGVSVEQYF,TRBJ2-7,TRBV7-9,-,few
TGTGCCAGCAGCCCCCCCGGGGAGGGTCTTCGCGAGCAGTACTTC,CASSPPGEGLREQYF,TRBJ2-7,TRBV11-2,TRBD2,-
TGTGCCGCCGAGGGAGGGGCCCTTAGCAATCAGCCCCAGCATTTT,CAAEGGALSNQPQHF,TRBJ1-5,TRBV2,-,-
TGTGCCAGTAGTCTGACAGGTGACACTGAAGCTTTCTTT,CASSLTGDTEAFF,TRBJ1-1,TRBV19,-,few
TGTGCCACCAGTGATGCGACGGTGTCGGGCTACACCTTC,CATSDATVSGYTF,TRBJ1-2,TRBV24-1,-,-
TGTGCCAGCAGACCGGGACAGACGTACAATGAGCAGTTCTTC,CASRPGQTYNEQFF,TRBJ2-1,TRBV27,TRBD1,-
TGTGCCAGCAGCCAAGATAGGGGACAGGGAGGTCAGCCCCAGCATTTT,CASSQDRGQGGQPQHF,TRBJ1-5,TRBV4-2,TRBD1,-
TGTGCCAGCAGCTTTTATGGGGACACAGATACGCAGTATTTT,CASSFYGDTDTQYF,TRBJ2-3,TRBV11-3,-,-
TGTGCCAGTAGTGTCGGGACAGTCGCTGAAGCTTTCTTT,CASSVGTVAEAFF,TRBJ1-1,TRBV19,TRBD1,-
TGTGCCAGCAGTCACCGGGACAGGGCTAGAAACACCATATATTTT,CASSHRDRARNTIYF,TRBJ1-3,TRBV25-1,TRBD1,-
TGTGCCAGCAGTTTAAAGGCGCGGGGCCAGCGTACGGAGCAGTACTTC,CASSLKARGQRTEQYF,TRBJ2-7,TRBV27,-,-
TGTGCCACCAGTGAGGGGACCTATGGCTACACCTTC,CATSEGTYGYTF,TRBJ1-2,TRBV24-1,-,-
TGTGCCAGCAGAGGACAGGCTGGGGCCAACGTCCTGACTTTC,CASRGQAGANVLTF,TRBJ2-6,TRBV9,TRBD1,-
TGTGCCAGCAGCACCGGGACAGGGGTTGGCTACACCTTC,CASSTGTGVGYTF,TRBJ1-2,TRBV7-2,TRBD1,-
TGTGCCAGCAGCCCCGGGGGGGCTCTTAACACTGAAGCTTTCTTT,CASSPGGALNTEAFF,TRBJ1-1,TRBV7-8,-,-
TGTGCCACCAGTGACCGGGACAGGGGGCTGGGCTACACCTTC,CATSDRDRGLGYTF,TRBJ1-2,TRBV24-1,TRBD1,-
TGTGCCAGCAGCCGACCCCCCGCGGGGTCCCTCTACAATGAGCAGTTCTTC,CASSRPPAGSLYNEQFF,TRBJ2-1,TRBV6-2/TRBV6-3,-,-
TGTGCCACCAGTTGGCCGGGACAGGGGGCCCAAGAGACCCAGTACTTC,CATSWPGQGAQETQYF,TRBJ2-5,TRBV24-1,TRBD1,-
TGTGCCAGCAGCCAAATAGGGGGGACGGGCTACACCTTC,CASSQIGGTGYTF,TRBJ1-2,TRBV6-6,-,once
TGCAGCGTTGAAGACGGGGGCAGCGGCAAACTGTTTTTT,CSVEDGGSGKLFF,TRBJ1-4,TRBV29-1,-,few
TGTGCCAGCAGCGCAGGGGCCCTTGGGCCCTACGAGCAGTACTTC,CASSAGALGPYEQYF,TRBJ2-7,TRBV6-6,-,-
TGTGCCAGTAGTTCGCAGACAGCCACCGGGGAGCTGTTTTTT,CASSSQTATGELFF,TRBJ2-2,TRBV19,-,few
TGTGCCAGCAGCGCCCCAAGGACAGGGGGGAACTATGGCTACACCTTC,CASSAPRTGGNYGYTF,TRBJ1-2,TRBV9,TRBD1,few
TGTGCCAGCAGCCCGGGGACTAGGGGCCCCGGGGAGCTGTTTTTT,CASSPGTRGPGELFF,TRBJ2-2,TRBV7-8,TRBD2,once
TGTGCCAGCAGTTCGATAGGGGGTACTGAAGCTTTCTTT,CASSSIGGTEAFF,TRBJ1-1,TRBV7-2,-,-
TGTGCTGGCTACAGGGGCGGACTCTCTGGAAACACCATATATTTT,CAGYRGGLSGNTIYF,TRBJ1-3,TRBV30,TRBD1,-
TGTGCCAGCAGCCAACCAGGAAGTTTCTATGGCTACACCTTC,CASSQPGSFYGYTF,TRBJ1-2,TRBV3-1/TRBV3-2,-,-
TGTGCCAGCAAAAGGACTAGCACAAGCACAGATACGCAGTATTTT,CASKRTSTSTDTQYF,TRBJ2-3,TRBV2,TRBD2,-
TGTGCCAGCAGCCCAGGGGGCAGGGACTATGGCTACACCTTC,CASSPGGRDYGYTF,TRBJ1-2,TRBV7-9,TRBD1,-
TGTGCCAGCAGTTACGTCGCAGTAGGAGACGAGCAGTACTTC,CASSYVAVGDEQYF,TRBJ2-7,TRBV6-5,-,-
TGTGCCAGCAGCCCACAGGGGTTCCAACAAGAGACCCAGTACTTC,CASSPQGFQQETQYF,TRBJ2-5,TRBV28,TRBD1,-
TGCAGCGTTGAACGGTACTCCGGGACAGGGAGCTCCTACGAGCAGTACTTC,CSVERYSGTGSSYEQYF,TRBJ2-7,TRBV29-1,TRBD1,-
TGTGCCAGCAGCCCACCGGGACAGGGGGTCTACGAGCAGTACTTC,CASSPPGQGVYEQYF,TRBJ2-7,TRBV7-9,TRBD1,-
TGTGCCAGCAGCTTAGCTCAGTTCTATGGCTACACCTTC,CASSLAQFYGYTF,TRBJ1-2,TRBV7-9,-,-
TGCGCCAGCAGCTACCAAATAGATACGCAGTATTTT,CASSYQIDTQYF,TRBJ2-3,TRBV5-1,-,-
TGTGCCAGCAGGAGGACAGGAGGGAATTCACCCCTCCACTTT,CASRRTGGNSPLHF,TRBJ1-6,TRBV6-5,TRBD1,once
TGTGCCAGCAGCCCTAGGACAGGGGAGAGCACTGAAGCTTTCTTT,CASSPRTGESTEAFF,TRBJ1-1,TRBV7-2,TRBD1,-
TGTGCCAGCAGTACCTATTTGGGGGTTCAGTTAAGTACGCAGTATTTT,CASSTYLGVQLSTQYF,TRBJ2-3,TRBV27,-,-
TGTGCCTGGAGTTTACGGGGGTACATGGAGCAGTACTTC,CAWSLRGYMEQYF,TRBJ2-7,TRBV30,-,-
TGTGCCAGTAGTATAGTGAAGGACACAGATACGCAGTATTTT,CASSIVKDTDTQYF,TRBJ2-3,TRBV19,-,-
TGTGCCAGCAGAGGACAGGGTGTAGGAGAGACCCAGTACTTC,CASRGQGVGETQYF,TRBJ2-5,TRBV7-9,TRBD1,-
TGTGCCAGTAGTCTCCGGGACATGTGGAATCAGCCCCAGCATTTT,CASSLRDMWNQPQHF,TRBJ1-5,TRBV19,-,-
TGTGCCAGCAGCTTCTTGACCGGGGGTGGGACAGATACGCAGTATTTT,CASSFLTGGGTDTQYF,TRBJ2-3,TRBV7-6,-,-
TGTGCCAGCAGCGCCCTCGGGGGCACGAACACCGGGGAGCTGTTTTTT,CASSALGGTNTGELFF,TRBJ2-2,TRBV9,-,-